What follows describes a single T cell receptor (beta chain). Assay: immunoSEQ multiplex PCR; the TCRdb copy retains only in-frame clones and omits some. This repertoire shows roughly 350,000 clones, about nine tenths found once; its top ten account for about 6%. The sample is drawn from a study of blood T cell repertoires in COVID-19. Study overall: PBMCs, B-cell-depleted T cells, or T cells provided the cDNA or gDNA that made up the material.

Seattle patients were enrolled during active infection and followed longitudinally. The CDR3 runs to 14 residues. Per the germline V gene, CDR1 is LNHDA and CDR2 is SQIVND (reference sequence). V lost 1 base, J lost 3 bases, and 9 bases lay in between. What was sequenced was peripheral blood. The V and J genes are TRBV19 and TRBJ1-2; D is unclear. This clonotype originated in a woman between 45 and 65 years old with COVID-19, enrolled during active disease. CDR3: CASSIAAGHYGYTF. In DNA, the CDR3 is TGTGCCAGTAGTATAGCTGCGGGCCACTATGGCTACACCTTC.